The source of this TCR beta chain is a study of blood T cell repertoires in COVID-19. How the authors handled the data: The assay estimated nucleated cells by amplifying reference gene primers. The repertoire was sequenced with immunoSEQ multiplex PCR; TCRdb's copy has only in-frame clones and lacks some. V and J calls and clone size are copied from that table; D and trimming were computed from the DNA. The data show around 300,000 clones, with 70% to 90% seen just once and more than 9.5% held by the top ten. The CDR3 loop spans 16 amino acids. V lost 0 bases, J lost 7 bases, and 6 bases stayed unmatched. CDR1 is LGHDT and CDR2 is YNNKEL in the germline V gene (reference sequence). This clone was counted a few times.

This receptor was identified in a woman aged 70-85 years with acute or convalescent COVID-19. The sequencing sample was made of peripheral blood. The rearrangement links TRBV3-1 (or the pseudogene TRBV3-2) to TRBJ2-1, with 10 bases lining up with TRBD2. CDR3 DNA: TGTGCCAGCAGCCAAGACCAGCGGGGGGGTAGGAATGAGCAGTTCTTC. As protein: CASSQDQRGGRNEQFF.